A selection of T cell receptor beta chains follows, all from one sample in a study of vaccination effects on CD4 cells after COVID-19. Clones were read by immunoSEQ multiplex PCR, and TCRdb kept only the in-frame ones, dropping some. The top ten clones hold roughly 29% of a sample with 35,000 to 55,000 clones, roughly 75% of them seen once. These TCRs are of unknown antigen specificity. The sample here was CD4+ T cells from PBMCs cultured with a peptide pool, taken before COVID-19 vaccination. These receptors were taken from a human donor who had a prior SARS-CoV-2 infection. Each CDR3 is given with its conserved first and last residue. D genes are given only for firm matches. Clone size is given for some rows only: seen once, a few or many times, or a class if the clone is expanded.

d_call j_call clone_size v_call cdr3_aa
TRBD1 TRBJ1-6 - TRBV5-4 CASSSVDREYNSPLHF
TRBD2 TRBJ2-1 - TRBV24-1 CATSDLSSGGYNEQFF
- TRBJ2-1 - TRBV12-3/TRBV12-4 CASSRTTTEQFF
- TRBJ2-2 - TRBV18 CATSNRDFTGELFF
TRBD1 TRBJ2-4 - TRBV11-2 CASSLAGGNIQYF
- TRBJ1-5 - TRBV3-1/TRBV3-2 CASSQDDSNQPQHF
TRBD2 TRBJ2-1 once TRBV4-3 CASSQVLAGVGEQFF
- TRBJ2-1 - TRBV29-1 CSVEDPGIGGIREQFF
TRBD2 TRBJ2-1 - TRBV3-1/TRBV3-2 CASSQRRGNEQFF
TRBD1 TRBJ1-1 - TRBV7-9 CASSSRDRENTEAFF
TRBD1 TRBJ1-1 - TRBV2 CASSADRGPAFF
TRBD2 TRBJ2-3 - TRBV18 CASSPGSGRGSDTQYF
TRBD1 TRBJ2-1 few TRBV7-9 CASSPRQGVFYEQFF
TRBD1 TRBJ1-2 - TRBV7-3 CASSLKNGQVTNYGYTF
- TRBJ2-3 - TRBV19 CAGRLALTGFADTQYF
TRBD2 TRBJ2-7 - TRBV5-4 CASSPTSLSSYEQYF
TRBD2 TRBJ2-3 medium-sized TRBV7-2 CASSQRGGSIPDTQYF
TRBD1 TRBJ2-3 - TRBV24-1 CATSERGQGSTDTQYF
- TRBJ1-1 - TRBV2 CASQKETNSEAFF
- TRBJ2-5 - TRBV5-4 CASSLFWQSQETQYF
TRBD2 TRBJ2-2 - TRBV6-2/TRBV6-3 CASSYGTAGVAGELFF
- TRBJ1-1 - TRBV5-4 CASRGTSANTEAFF
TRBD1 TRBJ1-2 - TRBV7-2 CASSARTGGDYGYTF
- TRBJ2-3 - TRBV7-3 CASTPGGGSDTQYF
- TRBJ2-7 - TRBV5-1 CASSLEGWAGSYEQYF
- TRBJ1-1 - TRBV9 CASSLRENTEAFF
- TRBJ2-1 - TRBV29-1 CSVEVWVDNEQFF
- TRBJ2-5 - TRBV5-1 CASSLAGWETQYF
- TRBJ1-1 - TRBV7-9 CASSLTQEVEAFF
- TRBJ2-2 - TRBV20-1 CSASPGGEPGELFF
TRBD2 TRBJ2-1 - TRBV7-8 CASSPAASGGRNEQFF
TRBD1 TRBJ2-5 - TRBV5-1 CASSFTTGTGVAETQYF
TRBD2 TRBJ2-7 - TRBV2 CASSRLGTSGWSSYEQYF
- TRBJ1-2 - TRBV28 CASNEGGYGYTF
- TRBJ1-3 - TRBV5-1 CASSRGGVEGNTIYF
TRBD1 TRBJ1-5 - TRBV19 CASSSPRDSSNQPQHF
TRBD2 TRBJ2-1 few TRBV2 CASRGLAGVLVNEQFF
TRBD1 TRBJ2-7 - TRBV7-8 CASSLDRGFYEQYF
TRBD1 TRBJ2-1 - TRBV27 CASSISGGNEQFF
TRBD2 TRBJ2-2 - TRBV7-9 CASSLEETSLTGELFF
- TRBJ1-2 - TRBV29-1 CSVGSLYGYTF
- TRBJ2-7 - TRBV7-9 CASSLAPTYEQYF
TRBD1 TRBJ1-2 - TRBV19 CASSTPRTGGTYGYTF
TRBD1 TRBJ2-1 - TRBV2 CASREHSGTGDLDNEQFF
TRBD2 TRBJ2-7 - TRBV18 CASSPQLAGANYEQYF
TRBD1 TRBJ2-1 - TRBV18 CASSGDSYNEQFF
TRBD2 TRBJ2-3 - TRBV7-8 CASRNWAGGRDTQYF
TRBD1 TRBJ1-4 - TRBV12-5 CASGRDSFNEKLFF
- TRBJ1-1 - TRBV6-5 CASSYRAGRTEAFF
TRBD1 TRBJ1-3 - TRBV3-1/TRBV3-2 CASSKMPGQTTGNTIYF
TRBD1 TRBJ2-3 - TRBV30 CAWSGGQGRVADTQYF
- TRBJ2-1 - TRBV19 CASSPVAFYGEQFF
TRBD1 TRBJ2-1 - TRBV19 CASSTKTGGLDLSEQFF
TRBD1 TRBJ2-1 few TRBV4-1 CASSQGGTGVYNEQFF
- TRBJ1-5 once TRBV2 CASSGGQGRPQHF
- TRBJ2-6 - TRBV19 CASSIWQGYGANVLTF
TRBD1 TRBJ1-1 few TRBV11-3 CASSPGQYTEAFF
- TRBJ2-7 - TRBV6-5 CASSYGGRYEQYF
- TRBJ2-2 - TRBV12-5 CASGIIAGELFF
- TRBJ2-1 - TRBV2 CASSVGGEDEQFF